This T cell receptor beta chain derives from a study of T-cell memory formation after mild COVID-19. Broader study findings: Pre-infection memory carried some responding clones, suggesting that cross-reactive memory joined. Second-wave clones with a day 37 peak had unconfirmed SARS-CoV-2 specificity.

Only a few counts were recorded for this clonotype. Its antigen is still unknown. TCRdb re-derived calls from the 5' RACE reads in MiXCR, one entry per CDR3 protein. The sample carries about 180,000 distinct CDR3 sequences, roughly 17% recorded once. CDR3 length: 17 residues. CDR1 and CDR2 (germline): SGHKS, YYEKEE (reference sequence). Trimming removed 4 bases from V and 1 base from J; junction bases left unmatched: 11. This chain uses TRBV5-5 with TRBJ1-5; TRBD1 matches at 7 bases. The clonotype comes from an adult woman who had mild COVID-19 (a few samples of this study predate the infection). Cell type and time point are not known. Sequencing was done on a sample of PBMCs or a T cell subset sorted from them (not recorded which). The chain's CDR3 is CASSTTGTEISNQPQHF. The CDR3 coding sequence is TGTGCCAGCAGCACCACCGGGACAGAGATAAGCAATCAGCCCCAGCATTTT.